Listed here are 23 T cell receptor beta chains from one sample, sequenced in a study of long-term antiretroviral therapy in people with HIV. At the survey level, the v3.0 immunoSEQ assay was run. Assay: immunoSEQ multiplex PCR; the TCRdb copy retains only in-frame clones and omits some. The repertoire holds fewer than 15,000 clones, with around 82% as singletons. This specimen was unsorted PBMCs, taken 1.3 years after starting antiretroviral therapy. Every receptor here comes from a woman aged 18 to 35 with HIV.

On this clone itself: The junction does not match germline at one end; this may be a read error. CDR3 in amino acids: CASSLSIQETQYF. The CDR3 nucleotides read TGTGCTAGCAGCCTTAGTATTCAAGAGACCCAGTACTTC. The chain joins TRBV7-9 to TRBJ2-5; no definite D call. Germline values: CDR1 SEHNR, CDR2 FQNEAQ (reference sequence). The CDR3 has 13 residues.

The chain has TRBV4-3 and TRBJ1-1; 8 positions match TRBD1. This CDR3 is built from 15 residues. V gave up 0 bases and J gave up 5 bases; unmatched junction bases: 5. Germline V gene lookup returns CDR1 LGHNA and CDR2 YSLEER. The CDR3 is CASSQDLGQGTEAFF. The CDR3 DNA reads TGCGCCAGCAGCCAAGATCTTGGACAGGGAACTGAAGCTTTCTTT.

In DNA form, the CDR3 reads TGTGCCAGCAGCTTAGCGCTGATTGGGTGGGGGGGTGAAAAACTGTTTTTT. It encodes CASSLALIGWGGEKLFF. The J gene is TRBJ1-4, the V gene TRBV7-8; a weak D match, TRBD1 (5 bases). Trimming stripped 0 bases from V and 7 bases from J, with 18 bases between. The germline V gene has CDR1 SGHVS and CDR2 FQNEAQ. This CDR3 has 17 amino acids.

The chain links TRBV27 to TRBJ2-2; D remains unclear. The CDR3 spans 13 residues. The V gene lost 2 bases and the J gene lost 8 bases, with 9 bases spanning the gap. Germline CDR1 MNHEY, CDR2 SMNVEV (reference sequence). In DNA, the CDR3 is TGTGCCAGCAGTTTAAGAGAATCGGGGGAGCTGTTTTTT. Translating it yields CASSLRESGELFF.

The chain employs TRBV6-6 and TRBJ2-7; TRBD2 matches 7 bases. Germline lookup yields CDR1 MNHNY and CDR2 SVGAGI (reference sequence). The CDR3 runs 14 residues. J lost 4 bases, V lost 2 bases, and 5 bases had no gene match. DNA for the CDR3: TGTGCCAGCAGTTACAGCCTAGCGGAGTACGAGCAGTACTTC. It translates to CASSYSLAEYEQYF.

Only one count was recorded for this clone. The DNA of the CDR3 is TGTGCCAGCAGCTTGACCCCGGGGCCGGCGAACACTGAAGCTTTCTTT. Amino acids: CASSLTPGPANTEAFF. The chain employs TRBV5-6 and TRBJ1-1, with a weak D call TRBD1 (5 bases). The CDR3 loop spans 16 amino acids. V gave up 1 base and J gave up 1 base, with 14 bases separating them. Germline lookup yields CDR1 SGHDT and CDR2 YYEEEE.

The chain couples TRBV19 to TRBJ2-1; no reliable D call. V lost 4 bases and J lost 2, with 12 bases in between. The CDR3 covers 15 residues. Per germline, CDR1 LNHDA and CDR2 SQIVND (reference sequence). CDR3 sequence reads: CASSNPRRTYNEQFF. CDR3 coding DNA: TGTGCCAGTAGTAACCCCCGGAGAACCTACAATGAGCAGTTCTTC. Filled out from reference TRBV19 and TRBJ2-1, the complete variable domain reads DGGITQSPKYLFRKEGQNVTLSCEQNLNHDAMYWYRQDPGQGLRLIYYSQIVNDFQKGDIAEGYSVSREKKESFPLTVTSAQKNPTAFYLCASSNPRRTYNEQFFGPGTRLTVL.

The chain has TRBV7-8 and TRBJ2-7; perhaps TRBD1 as D (5 bases). The V end was cut by 5 bases, the J end by 7 bases, with 15 bases between. In germline, CDR1 is SGHVS, CDR2 FQNEAQ. CDR3 length: 13 amino acids. CDR3 in amino acids: CASSVGQAFEQYF. CDR3 in DNA: TGTGCCAGCAGCGTCGGACAAGCCTTTGAGCAGTACTTC.

The rearrangement uses TRBV29-1 and TRBJ2-7, with 10 bases aligning to TRBD2. V lost 4 bases and J lost 6; bases outside the gene matches: 12. CDR1 SQVTM and CDR2 ANQGSEA come from the germline V gene. The CDR3 has 15 amino acids. The CDR3 nucleotides are TGCAGCGTTGGTGGAGCTAGCGGGAGATCGGGCGAGCAGTACTTC. Amino acids: CSVGGASGRSGEQYF.

This chain uses TRBV7-6 with TRBJ1-4; 9 bases match TRBD1. The CDR3 sequence is 15 residues long. Germline CDR1 is SGHVS and CDR2 is FNYEAQ. After removal of 4 bases from V and 7 bases from J, the junction contained 7 bases not matched to a gene. DNA for the CDR3: TGTGCCAGCAGCTCAGGACAGGGGTCGGGTGAAAAACTGTTTTTT. Protein: CASSSGQGSGEKLFF. The full variable domain, in which reference TRBV7-6 and TRBJ1-4 provide the parts outside the CDR3, is GAGVSQSPRYKVTKRGQDVALRCDPISGHVSLYWYRQALGQGPEFLTYFNYEAQQDKSGLPNDRFSAERPEGSISTLTIQRTEQRDSAMYRCASSSGQGSGEKLFFGSGTQLSVL.

This clone was observed a few times. J is TRBJ2-7 and V is TRBV29-1, with TRBD2 matching 11 bases. Germline V gives CDR1 SQVTM, CDR2 ANQGSEA. The length of the CDR3 is 14 residues. V was pared by 6 bases and J by 3 bases, with 7 bases of the junction left unmatched. CDR3 residues: CSVHGTSGSYEQYF. DNA of the CDR3: TGCAGCGTCCATGGAACTAGCGGGAGCTACGAGCAGTACTTC.

V gene TRBV10-3 combines with J gene TRBJ2-3; 7 nucleotides match TRBD2. Per germline, CDR1 ENHRY and CDR2 SYGVKD. This CDR3 contains 14 residues. V shed 4 bases and J 7 bases; nucleotides not matched to a gene: 8. CDR3 in amino acids: CAISGSGLSNTQYF. CDR3 coding DNA: TGTGCCATCAGTGGATCGGGACTATCTAATACGCAGTATTTT.

This clone is classed as large. V is TRBV4-1 and J is TRBJ1-3; the match to TRBD1 covers 10 bases. Germline assignment: CDR1 MGHRA and CDR2 YSYEKL. The V gene end was trimmed by 0 bases and the J gene end by 5 bases; junction bases not matched to a gene: 7. The length of the CDR3 is 17 residues. CDR3 residues: CASSQDWETGGRNTIYF. CDR3 DNA sequence: TGCGCCAGCAGCCAAGATTGGGAGACAGGGGGCAGAAACACCATATATTTT.

With regard to this clone: Other nucleotide sequences in the sample specify the same CDR3. This chain joins TRBV29-1 and TRBJ2-3, with D possibly being TRBD1 (5 bases). Germline lookup yields CDR1 SQVTM and CDR2 ANQGSEA. The CDR3 totals 14 residues. Trimming removed 1 base from V and 1 base from J, with 9 bases in between. In DNA form, the CDR3 reads TGCAGCGTTGAAGGGGGCAGGGGCACAGATACGCAGTATTTT. Translating gives CSVEGGRGTDTQYF.

The gene calls are TRBV7-9 and TRBJ2-1; D gene uncertain. Trimming stripped 3 bases from V and 2 bases from J, with 5 bases between. This CDR3 comprises 13 residues. Germline loops: CDR1 SEHNR, CDR2 FQNEAQ (reference sequence). The CDR3 coding sequence is TGTGCCAGCAGCTTCTTAACCTACAATGAGCAGTTCTTC. Translating gives CASSFLTYNEQFF.

A single count supports this clone. This chain connects TRBV29-1 to TRBJ2-7, with D perhaps matching TRBD2 (6 bases). Trimming removed 4 bases at V and 3 bases at J, with 10 bases between. Germline values: CDR1 SQVTM, CDR2 ANQGSEA. The length of the CDR3 is 12 residues. The CDR3 sequence is CSVVADNYEQYF. The CDR3 DNA reads as TGCAGCGTTGTAGCGGATAACTACGAGCAGTACTTC.

This sequence joins TRBV9 and TRBJ2-1; perhaps TRBD1 as D (5 bases). Germline V lookup: CDR1 SGDLS, CDR2 YYNGEE. CDR3 length: 12 amino acids. Trimming cost V 4 bases and J 8 bases, with 10 bases left between them. The CDR3 loop is CASSPQGDEQFF. The CDR3 bases are TGTGCCAGCAGCCCCCAAGGGGATGAGCAGTTCTTC.

The V call is TRBV5-8, the J call TRBJ1-1, with a possible D match to TRBD1 (5 bases). The CDR3 has 13 residues. V lost 0 bases to trimming and J lost 4 bases, with 7 bases between them. Germline V gene lookup returns CDR1 SGHTS and CDR2 YDEGEE. The CDR3 protein is CASSLDRGTEAFF. CDR3 DNA: TGTGCCAGCAGCTTGGATAGGGGCACTGAAGCTTTCTTT.

V gene TRBV28 combines with J gene TRBJ2-5; 9 bases align to TRBD2. CDR3 size: 16 residues. Germline-derived CDR1 and CDR2 are MDHEN and SYDVKM. With V trimmed by 3 bases and J by 2 bases, 7 bases remained unmatched. Here the CDR3 reads CASSFYVAGGQETQYF. CDR3 DNA: TGTGCCAGCAGTTTCTACGTCGCGGGAGGGCAAGAGACCCAGTACTTC. The full variable domain, completed using reference TRBV28 and TRBJ2-5, is DVKVTQSSRYLVKRTGEKVFLECVQDMDHENMFWYRQDPGLGLRLIYFSYDVKMKEKGDIPEGYSVSREKKERFSLILESASTNQTSMYLCASSFYVAGGQETQYFGPGTRLLVL.

This clone occurred a few times. This chain uses TRBV19 with TRBJ1-2; tentative D call: TRBD1 (5 bases). Germline V CDR1 and CDR2: LNHDA, SQIVND (reference sequence). Deletions cut 6 bases from V and 8 bases from J, with 13 bases between. This CDR3 spans 12 amino acids. The CDR3 DNA reads TGTGCCAGTAGAGACAGTTTAGACGGCTACACCTTC. This encodes CASRDSLDGYTF.

The genes are TRBV4-2 and TRBJ2-5; 9 positions match TRBD2. Looked up from germline, CDR1 is LGHNA and CDR2 is YNFKEQ. The V segment lost 0 bases and the J segment 4 bases; nucleotides outside the gene matches: 3. This CDR3 region has 15 residues. Here the CDR3 DNA reads TGTGCCAGCAGCCAAGATAGCGGGAGAGGAGAGACCCAGTACTTC. Translated, it gives CASSQDSGRGETQYF.

This chain connects TRBV11-2 to TRBJ2-1; TRBD2 matches 7 bases. J lost 4 bases, V lost 3 bases, and 6 bases had no gene match. CDR3 size: 15 residues. From germline, CDR1 is SGHAT and CDR2 FQNNGV. The CDR3 reads CASSFSMGLYNEQFF. DNA of the CDR3: TGTGCCAGCAGCTTTTCTATGGGACTATACAATGAGCAGTTCTTC.

The chain has TRBV4-3 and TRBJ2-7; D is possibly TRBD1 or TRBD2 (5 bases each). CDR1 and CDR2 from the germline V gene are LGHNA and YSLEER. The CDR3 is 17 residues long. Trimming pared 0 bases from V and 5 bases from J, leaving 20 bases between. The CDR3: CASSQDAPRHGANEQYF. The CDR3 DNA reads as TGCGCCAGCAGCCAAGATGCTCCTCGGCACGGGGCCAACGAGCAGTACTTC.